This T cell receptor (beta chain) was sequenced for a study of monozygotic twins with inflammatory bowel disease. This CDR3 spans 15 amino acids. Per germline, CDR1 KGHSH and CDR2 LQKENI. Blood (around 2.5 ml) was collected from every donor individually. It was from whole blood, with no T cell sorting, that total RNA was isolated. Every TCR library used about 3,700 ng of total RNA. The authors ran two nested PCRs of roughly 16 and 10 cycles on TCRalpha and TCRbeta cDNA. For each CDR3 protein, TCRdb gives one entry from its re-call of the 5' RACE reads, without DNA. This sample contains around 200,000 distinct CDR3 sequences.

Sequencing was done on a sample of blood. The chain uses TRBV18 and TRBJ1-1. This clonotype was sampled from a human donor with ulcerative colitis or Crohn's disease, or a healthy co-twin of an affected twin (not recorded which). The CDR3 reads CASSPERDKNTEAFF.